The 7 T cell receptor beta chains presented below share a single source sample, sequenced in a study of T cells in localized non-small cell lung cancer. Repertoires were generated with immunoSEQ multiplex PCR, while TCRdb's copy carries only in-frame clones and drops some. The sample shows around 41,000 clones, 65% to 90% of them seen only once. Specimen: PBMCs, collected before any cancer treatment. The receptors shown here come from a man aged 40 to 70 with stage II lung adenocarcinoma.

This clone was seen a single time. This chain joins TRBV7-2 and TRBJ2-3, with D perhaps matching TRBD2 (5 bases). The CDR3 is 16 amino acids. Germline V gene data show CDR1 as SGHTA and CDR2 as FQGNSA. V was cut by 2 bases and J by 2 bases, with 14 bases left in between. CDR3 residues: CASSLRPGLDTDTQYF. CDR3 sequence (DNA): TGTGCCAGCAGCTTAAGACCTGGACTTGACACAGATACGCAGTATTTT.

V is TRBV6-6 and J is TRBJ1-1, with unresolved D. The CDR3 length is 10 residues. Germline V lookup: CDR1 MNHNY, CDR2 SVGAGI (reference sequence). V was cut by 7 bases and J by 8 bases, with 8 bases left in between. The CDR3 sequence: CASMDGEAFF. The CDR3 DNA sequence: TGTGCCAGCATGGACGGCGAAGCTTTCTTT.

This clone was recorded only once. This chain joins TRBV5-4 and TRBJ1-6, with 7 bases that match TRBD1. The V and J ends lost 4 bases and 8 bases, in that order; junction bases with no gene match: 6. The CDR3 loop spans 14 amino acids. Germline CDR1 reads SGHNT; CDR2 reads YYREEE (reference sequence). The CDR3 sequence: CASSLTGADSPLHF. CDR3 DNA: TGTGCCAGCAGCCTAACAGGGGCGGATTCACCCCTCCACTTT.

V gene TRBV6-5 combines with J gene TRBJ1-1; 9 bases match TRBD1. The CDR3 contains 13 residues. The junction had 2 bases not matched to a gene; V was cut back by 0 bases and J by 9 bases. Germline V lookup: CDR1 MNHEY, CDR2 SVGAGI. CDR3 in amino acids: CASSYSTGGKAFF. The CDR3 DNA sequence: TGTGCCAGCAGTTACTCGACAGGGGGTAAAGCTTTCTTT.

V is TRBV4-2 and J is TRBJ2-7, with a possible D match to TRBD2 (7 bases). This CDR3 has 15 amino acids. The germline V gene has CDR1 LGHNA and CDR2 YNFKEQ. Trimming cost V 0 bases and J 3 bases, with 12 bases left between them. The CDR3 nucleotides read TGTGCCAGCAGCCAAGATAAGGGGGGGAACTACGAGCAGTACTTC. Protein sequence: CASSQDKGGNYEQYF.

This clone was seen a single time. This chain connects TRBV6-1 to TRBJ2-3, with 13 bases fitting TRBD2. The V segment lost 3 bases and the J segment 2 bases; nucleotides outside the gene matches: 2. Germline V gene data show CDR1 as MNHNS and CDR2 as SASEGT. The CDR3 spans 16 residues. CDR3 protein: CASSETSGGSTDTQYF. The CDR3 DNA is TGTGCCAGCAGTGAGACTAGCGGGGGGTCCACAGATACGCAGTATTTT.

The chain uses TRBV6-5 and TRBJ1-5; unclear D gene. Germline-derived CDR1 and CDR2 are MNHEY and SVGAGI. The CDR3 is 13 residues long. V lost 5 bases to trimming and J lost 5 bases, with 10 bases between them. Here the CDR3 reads CASSETGDQPQHF. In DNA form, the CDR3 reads TGTGCCAGCAGTGAAACGGGCGATCAGCCCCAGCATTTT.